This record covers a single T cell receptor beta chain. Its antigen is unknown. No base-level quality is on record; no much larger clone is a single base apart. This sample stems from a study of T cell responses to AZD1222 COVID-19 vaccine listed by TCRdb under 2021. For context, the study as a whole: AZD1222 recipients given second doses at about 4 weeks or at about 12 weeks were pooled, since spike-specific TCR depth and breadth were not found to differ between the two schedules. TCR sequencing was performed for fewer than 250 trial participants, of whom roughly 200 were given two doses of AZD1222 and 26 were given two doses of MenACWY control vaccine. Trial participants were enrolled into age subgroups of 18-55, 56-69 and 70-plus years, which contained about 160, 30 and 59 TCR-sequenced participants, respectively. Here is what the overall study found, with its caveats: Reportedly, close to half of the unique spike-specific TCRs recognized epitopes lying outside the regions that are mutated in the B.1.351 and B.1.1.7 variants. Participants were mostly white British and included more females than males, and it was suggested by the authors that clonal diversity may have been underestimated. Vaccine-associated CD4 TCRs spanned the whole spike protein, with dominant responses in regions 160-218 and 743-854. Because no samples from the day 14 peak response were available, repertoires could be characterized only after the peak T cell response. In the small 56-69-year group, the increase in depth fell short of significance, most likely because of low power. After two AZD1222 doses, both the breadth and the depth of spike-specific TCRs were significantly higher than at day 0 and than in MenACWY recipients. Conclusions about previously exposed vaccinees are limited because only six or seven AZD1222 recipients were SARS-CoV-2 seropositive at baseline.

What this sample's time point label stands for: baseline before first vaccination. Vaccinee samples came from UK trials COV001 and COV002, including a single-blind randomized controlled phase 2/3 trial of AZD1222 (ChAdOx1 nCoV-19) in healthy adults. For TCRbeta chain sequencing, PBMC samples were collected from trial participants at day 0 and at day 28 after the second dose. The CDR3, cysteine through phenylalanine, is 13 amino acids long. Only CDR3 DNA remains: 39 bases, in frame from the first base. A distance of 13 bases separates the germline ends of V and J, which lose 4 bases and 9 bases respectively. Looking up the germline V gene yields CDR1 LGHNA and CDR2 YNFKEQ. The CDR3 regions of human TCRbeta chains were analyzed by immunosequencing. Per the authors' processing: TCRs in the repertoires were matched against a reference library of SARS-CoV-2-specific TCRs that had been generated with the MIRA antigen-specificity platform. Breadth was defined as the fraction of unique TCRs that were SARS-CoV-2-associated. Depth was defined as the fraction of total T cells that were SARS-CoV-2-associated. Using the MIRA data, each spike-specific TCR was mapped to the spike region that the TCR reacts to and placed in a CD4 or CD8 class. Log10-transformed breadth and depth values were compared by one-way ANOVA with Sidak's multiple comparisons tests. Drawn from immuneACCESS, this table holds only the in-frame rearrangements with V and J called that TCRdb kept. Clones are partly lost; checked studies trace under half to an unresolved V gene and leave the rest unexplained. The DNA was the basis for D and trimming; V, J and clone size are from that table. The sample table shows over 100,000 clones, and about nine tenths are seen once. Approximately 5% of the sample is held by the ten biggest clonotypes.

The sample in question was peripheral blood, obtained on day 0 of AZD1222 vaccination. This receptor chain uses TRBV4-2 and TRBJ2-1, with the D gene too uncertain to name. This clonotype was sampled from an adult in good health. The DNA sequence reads TGTGCCAGCAGCCCCCGCCCCCCCCGTGAGCAGTTCTTC. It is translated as CASSPRPPREQFF.